This T cell receptor beta chain stems from a study of control samples from healthy donors and cancer patients. TCRdb's copy holds only in-frame clones and misses some; the assay was immunoSEQ multiplex PCR. This table has 60,000 to 80,000 clones, 87% appearing once. The TCR originated in a woman aged 45-65 years in good health. Material for sequencing was blood.

CDR3 nucleotide sequence: TGTGCCATCAGTGTGAACGGGAACACTGAAGCTTTCTTT. This translates into CAISVNGNTEAFF. The V and J genes are TRBV10-3 and TRBJ1-1; D gene ambiguous. The CDR3 totals 13 residues. V was shortened by 4 bases and J by 1 base, with 7 bases between the two germline ends. Germline assignment: CDR1 ENHRY and CDR2 SYGVKD.